One sample yielded the 10 T cell receptor beta chains listed below, sequenced in a study of Graves' ophthalmopathy and Graves' hyperthyroidism. Amplified material comprised TCR beta CDR3 regions derived from RNA transcripts. HTBI primers served in a first-round RT-PCR, which a second-round multiplex PCR followed. TCRdb reprocessed the multiplex PCR reads via MiXCR and lists one record per CDR3 protein. Found here are about 500,000 distinct CDR3 sequences, about two fifths of them singletons; the top ten hold about 4%. Specimen: peripheral blood or thyroid tissue (not recorded which). The receptors were gathered from an adult man with Graves' hyperthyroidism.

This clonotype was detected ten times or more. The V gene is TRBV14, the J gene TRBJ1-1, with D unclear. Germline-derived CDR1 and CDR2 are SGHDN and FVKESK. CDR3 length equals 16 residues. The V gene lost 2 bases and the J gene lost 0 bases, with 13 bases spanning the gap. DNA of the CDR3: TGTGCCAGCAGCCAACAGGCACTAACACTGAACACTGAAGCTTTCTTT. Translated: CASSQQALTLNTEAFF.

The chain couples TRBV20-1 to TRBJ2-7; either TRBD1 or TRBD2 may supply D (5 bases each). Germline V gene sequence: CDR1 DFQATT, CDR2 SNEGSKA (reference sequence). Trimming cost V 7 bases and J 2 bases, with 18 bases left between them. This CDR3 is 14 amino acids long. The CDR3 protein is CSVRRDLRTYEQYF. For the CDR3, the DNA is TGCAGTGTTCGAAGGGACCTCAGAACCTACGAGCAGTACTTC.

Many counts were recorded for this clonotype. V is TRBV6-6 and J is TRBJ2-7; D tentatively fits TRBD1 or TRBD2 (6 bases each). V was shortened by 0 bases and J by 7 bases, with 10 bases between the two germline ends. This CDR3 comprises 13 residues. Germline V lookup: CDR1 MNHNY, CDR2 SVGAGI (reference sequence). In DNA, the CDR3 is TGTGCCAGCAGTTACTCGAAGGGGGGTGAGCAGTACTTC. Translated, it gives CASSYSKGGEQYF.

At least ten counts were recorded for this clonotype. The V call is TRBV10-3, the J call TRBJ1-5, with D tentatively TRBD1 (6 bases). Germline V gives CDR1 ENHRY, CDR2 SYGVKD. Trimming took 0 bases from V and 3 from J, leaving 15 bases between them. This CDR3 spans 17 amino acids. The CDR3 nucleotides read TGTGCCATCAGTGAGTCCAGGGGAGGGGATCTCAATCAGCCCCAGCATTTT. This sequence encodes CAISESRGGDLNQPQHF.

This clonotype was recorded at least ten times. V is TRBV29-1 and J is TRBJ1-1; D uncertain. CDR3 size: 12 residues. CDR1 and CDR2 (germline): SQVTM, ANQGSEA. Trimming removed 1 base at V and 6 bases at J, with 9 bases between. This CDR3 reads CSVEVRASEAFF. DNA of the CDR3: TGCAGCGTTGAAGTAAGGGCGTCTGAAGCTTTCTTT. The whole variable domain, filled in from reference TRBV29-1 and TRBJ1-1, reads SAVISQKPSRDICQRGTSLTIQCQVDSQVTMMFWYRQQPGQSLTLIATANQGSEATYESGFVIDKFPISRPNLTFSTLTVSNMSPEDSSIYLCSVEVRASEAFFGQGTRLTVV.

The CDR3 is CASSQGYRGYEQYF. The CDR3 DNA reads TGTGCCAGCAGCCAAGGGTACCGGGGCTACGAGCAGTACTTC. The genes are TRBV3-1 and TRBJ2-7; the D gene is possibly TRBD2 (5 bases). The CDR3 extends over 14 amino acids. The V gene's germline CDR1 is LGHDT and CDR2 YNNKEL (reference sequence). The ends were cut back, 1 base at V and 3 bases at J, with 10 bases in the middle.

The rearrangement joins TRBV20-1 to TRBJ2-7; possible D gene TRBD1, 6 bases. The CDR3 covers 13 residues. V was shortened by 6 bases and J by 5 bases, with 17 bases between the two germline ends. Germline-derived CDR1 and CDR2 are DFQATT and SNEGSKA (reference sequence). CDR3 DNA sequence: TGCAGTGCCAGCAGTTTACGACAGGACGAGCAGTACTTC. Protein product: CSASSLRQDEQYF.

This clonotype was picked up many times. The chain has TRBV7-8 and TRBJ2-7; 9 positions match TRBD1. The CDR3 has 16 amino acids. Germline CDR1 SGHVS, CDR2 FQNEAQ. V lost 4 bases, J lost 0 bases, and 7 bases stayed unmatched. In DNA, the CDR3 is TGTGCCAGCAGCTCGTGGACAGGGGTGGCCTCCTACGAGCAGTACTTC. Amino acids: CASSSWTGVASYEQYF.

This sequence joins TRBV7-9 and TRBJ1-2, with 8 bases aligning to TRBD1. V was pared by 4 bases and J by 7 bases, with 8 bases of the junction left unmatched. The CDR3 spans 14 residues. Per the germline V gene, CDR1 is SEHNR and CDR2 is FQNEAQ (reference sequence). This CDR3 is CASSSGTGRAGYTF. The CDR3, as DNA: TGTGCCAGCAGCTCCGGGACAGGACGGGCTGGCTACACCTTC.

The chain has TRBV29-1 and TRBJ2-7; 10 positions agree with TRBD1. The germline gives CDR1 SQVTM, CDR2 ANQGSEA. There are 13 residues in the CDR3. With V trimmed by 6 bases and J by 3 bases, 5 bases remained unmatched. CDR3 residues: CSVSGTGDYEQYF. In DNA, the CDR3 is TGCAGCGTATCGGGGACAGGGGACTACGAGCAGTACTTC.